The rows below give T cell receptor beta chains drawn from one sample of a study of T-cell reconstitution after alpha-beta-depleted transplantation in children. MiXCR, applied by TCRdb to the PCR reads, yields one record per CDR3 protein. The table has around 500,000 distinct CDR3 sequences, around 23% seen once; the top ten hold 13% to 15%. The source was PBMCs, mostly from graft donor cells, collected 360 days after TCRalphabeta/CD19-depleted stem cell transplant. These receptors originate from a boy younger than two who had a stem cell transplant for acute myeloid leukemia, so the T cells may come from the graft donor. CDR3s include the opening cysteine and the closing phenylalanine or tryptophan. A D gene is named only where the DNA matches it firmly. Expanded clones get a size class; other rows say once, few or many, or leave the size out.

D	J	V	size	CDR3	DNA
NA	TRBJ2-2	TRBV6-5	many	CASSYSSWTGELFF	TGTGCCAGCAGTTACTCCAGTTGGACCGGGGAGCTGTTTTTT
NA	TRBJ2-3	TRBV6-5	NA	CASSYAPATDTQYF	TGTGCCAGCAGTTACGCTCCAGCAACAGATACGCAGTATTTT
NA	TRBJ2-3	TRBV27	NA	CASTQRGPTDTQYF	TGTGCCAGCACTCAACGGGGACCCACAGATACGCAGTATTTT
NA	TRBJ1-5	TRBV28	many	CASSLGGTQPQHF	TGTGCCAGCAGTTTAGGGGGTACTCAGCCCCAGCATTTT
NA	TRBJ2-1	TRBV29-1	NA	CSVEPAGSEQFF	TGCAGCGTTGAGCCGGCAGGTAGTGAGCAGTTCTTC
NA	TRBJ2-1	TRBV28	once	CASSFPLMGIYNEQFF	TGTGCCAGCAGTTTCCCCCTTATGGGGATCTACAATGAGCAGTTCTTC
TRBD2	TRBJ2-2	TRBV20-1	NA	CSAPLWRGGRGELFF	TGCAGTGCCCCATTGTGGCGGGGGGGCCGAGGGGAGCTGTTTTTT
NA	TRBJ1-4	TRBV7-3	NA	CASSLSGNPNEKLFF	TGTGCCAGCAGCTTATCGGGGAATCCGAATGAAAAACTGTTTTTT
NA	TRBJ1-1	TRBV19	NA	CASRGGGRVSMNTEAFF	TGTGCCAGTAGAGGCGGAGGGAGGGTTAGCATGAACACTGAAGCTTTCTTT
NA	TRBJ2-5	TRBV7-9	NA	CASSLVRMGETQYF	TGTGCCAGCAGCTTAGTCCGGATGGGAGAGACCCAGTACTTC
NA	TRBJ1-5	TRBV4-1	NA	CASSQGFGAYSNQPQHF	TGCGCCAGCAGCCAAGGGTTCGGGGCCTATAGCAATCAGCCCCAGCATTTT
NA	TRBJ2-7	TRBV4-3	few	CASSQGEGLPYEQYF	TGCGCCAGCAGCCAAGGAGAAGGGCTCCCCTACGAGCAGTACTTC
NA	TRBJ2-3	TRBV20-1	NA	CSATQTWGLKPDTQYF	TGCAGTGCTACCCAGACTTGGGGACTTAAACCAGATACGCAGTATTTT
NA	TRBJ2-1	TRBV29-1	many	CSVENPDYNEQFF	TGCAGCGTTGAAAATCCAGACTACAATGAGCAGTTCTTC
NA	TRBJ1-5	TRBV15	NA	CATSRDLSSRGGNMGNQPQHF	TGTGCCACCAGCAGAGATCTGAGTTCCCGGGGGGGCAATATGGGCAATCAGCCCCAGCATTTT
TRBD1	TRBJ2-2	TRBV7-9	many	CASSPRTGDTGELFF	TGTGCCAGCAGCCCTAGGACAGGGGACACCGGGGAGCTGTTTTTT
TRBD1	TRBJ2-1	TRBV7-2	NA	CASSLGTGVGEQFF	TGTGCCAGCAGCTTAGGGACAGGGGTGGGTGAGCAGTTCTTC
NA	TRBJ2-2	TRBV29-1	few	CSVEGVPGQPNTGELFF	TGCAGCGTTGAAGGGGTGCCGGGACAACCGAACACCGGGGAGCTGTTTTTT
NA	TRBJ2-2	TRBV7-2	NA	CASSRKVGNTGELFF	TGTGCCAGCAGTCGAAAGGTGGGGAACACCGGGGAGCTGTTTTTT
TRBD1	TRBJ2-1	TRBV12-3/TRBV12-4	many	CASSLATGSHNEQFF	TGTGCCAGCAGTTTAGCGACAGGGTCTCACAATGAGCAGTTCTTC
TRBD1	TRBJ1-5	TRBV5-1	NA	CASSLDGTGPQHF	TGCGCCAGCAGCTTGGACGGGACAGGGCCCCAGCATTTT
NA	TRBJ2-1	TRBV29-1	few	CSVPSGGGSYNEQFF	TGCAGCGTCCCCTCAGGGGGAGGCTCCTACAATGAGCAGTTCTTC
NA	TRBJ1-5	TRBV12-2	NA	CASRLGQPQHF	TGTGCAAGTCGCTTAGGCCAGCCCCAGCATTTT
NA	TRBJ2-5	TRBV27	few	CASSLAELSQETQYF	TGTGCCAGCAGTTTAGCGGAGCTGTCACAAGAGACCCAGTACTTC
TRBD2	TRBJ2-7	TRBV4-3	NA	CASSQDEAGGNEQYF	TGCGCCAGCAGCCAAGATGAAGCGGGGGGGAACGAGCAGTACTTC
NA	TRBJ1-2	TRBV5-5	NA	CASGTDGRDYGYTF	TGTGCCAGCGGTACGGACGGCAGAGACTATGGCTACACCTTC
NA	TRBJ1-2	TRBV7-2	NA	CASTLRRGPNYGYTF	TGTGCCAGCACCCTACGCAGAGGGCCTAACTATGGCTACACCTTC
NA	TRBJ1-3	TRBV7-9	few	CASSLRSRLFSGNTIYF	TGTGCCAGCAGCTTACGGTCAAGGCTGTTCTCTGGAAACACCATATATTTT
NA	TRBJ2-1	TRBV27	few	CASSQRGGRARNEQFF	TGTGCCAGCAGTCAGAGGGGAGGACGCGCGCGCAATGAGCAGTTCTTC
NA	TRBJ1-3	TRBV7-2	NA	CASSLTGSGGNTIYF	TGTGCCAGCAGCTTAACAGGGAGTGGTGGAAACACCATATATTTT
TRBD1	TRBJ1-1	TRBV10-1	few	CASSESYRGDTEAFF	TGCGCCAGCAGTGAGTCGTACAGGGGGGACACTGAAGCTTTCTTT
TRBD1	TRBJ2-5	TRBV20-1	few	CSARKDRGLETQYF	TGCAGTGCTAGAAAGGACAGGGGGCTTGAGACCCAGTACTTC
NA	TRBJ2-4	TRBV12-3/TRBV12-4	NA	CASSQGDRLKNIQYF	TGTGCCAGCAGTCAAGGAGACCGGCTGAAAAACATTCAGTACTTC
NA	TRBJ1-4	TRBV6-5	many	CASSYRSGDPEKLFF	TGTGCCAGCAGTTATAGGAGCGGGGATCCTGAAAAACTGTTTTTT
NA	TRBJ2-1	TRBV5-1	few	CAMNQGNEQFF	TGCGCCATGAATCAGGGCAATGAGCAGTTCTTC
NA	TRBJ2-1	TRBV10-1	few	CASRTGSGSYNEQFF	TGCGCCAGCAGAACAGGGTCCGGCTCCTACAATGAGCAGTTCTTC
TRBD1	TRBJ2-5	TRBV24-1	few	CATQRSQGGETQYF	TGTGCCACCCAGAGATCACAGGGGGGAGAGACCCAGTACTTC
NA	TRBJ1-5	TRBV12-3/TRBV12-4	NA	CASSLTPLGGNQPQHF	TGTGCCAGCAGTTTAACCCCACTTGGCGGTAATCAGCCCCAGCATTTT